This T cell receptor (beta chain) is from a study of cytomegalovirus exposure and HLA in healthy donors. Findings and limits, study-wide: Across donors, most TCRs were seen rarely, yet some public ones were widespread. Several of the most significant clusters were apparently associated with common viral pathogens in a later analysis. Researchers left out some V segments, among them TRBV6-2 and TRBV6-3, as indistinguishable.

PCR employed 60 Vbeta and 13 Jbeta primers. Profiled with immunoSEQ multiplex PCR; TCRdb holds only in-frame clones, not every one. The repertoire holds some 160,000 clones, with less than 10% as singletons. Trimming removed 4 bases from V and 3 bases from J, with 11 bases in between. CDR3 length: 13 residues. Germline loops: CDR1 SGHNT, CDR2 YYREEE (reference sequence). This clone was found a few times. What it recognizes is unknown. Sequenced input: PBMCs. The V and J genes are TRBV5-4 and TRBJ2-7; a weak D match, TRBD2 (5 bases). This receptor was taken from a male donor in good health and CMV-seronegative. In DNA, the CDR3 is TGTGCCAGCAGCGCCGGGATTGACTACGAGCAGTACTTC. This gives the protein CASSAGIDYEQYF.